This TCR beta chain emerged from a study of glioma-infiltrating T cells. General study points: Very few CDR3 sequences were shared between tissue and blood.

Amplification of TCR alpha and beta CDR3 regions from RNA used iRepertoire nested multiplex PCR. TCRdb processed the multiplex PCR reads anew with MiXCR; each CDR3 protein has one entry. Of over 100,000 distinct CDR3 sequences listed, around a quarter are singletons. Deletions cut 3 bases from V and 5 bases from J, with 14 bases between. The CDR3 sequence is 14 residues long. Germline V CDR1 and CDR2: SGHAT, FQNNGV. Comment on this clonotype: Its antigen is still unknown.

V usage is TRBV11-2 and J usage is TRBJ2-7, with D possibly TRBD1 on 6 matching bases. The source of this sequence is a human donor with low-grade glioma or glioblastoma, undergoing nonglioma brain surgery, or in good health (not recorded which). The specimen was glioma tissue, nonneoplastic brain tissue, or PBMCs (not recorded which). The CDR3 spells CASSFRDMGDEQYF. CDR3 DNA sequence: TGTGCCAGCAGCTTCCGGGACATGGGCGACGAGCAGTACTTC.